This T cell receptor beta chain is drawn from a study of OX40 agonist ivuxolimab in advanced cancers. About the full investigation: Ivuxolimab, which targeted the costimulatory receptor OX40 (CD134), was an agonistic, fully human IgG2 monoclonal antibody. Peripheral TCRbeta sequencing aimed to test whether ivuxolimab altered TCR sequence diversity and caused clonal T-cell expansion. A male proportion of around 80% and a mean age of approximately 60 years, ranging from about 23 to 90, were recorded for the dose-escalation cohort. The paper describes the monotherapy dose-escalation part (N of about 54 patients) of the phase I trial of ivuxolimab. Patients were allowed to have had prior anti-PD-1, anti-PD-L1 or anti-CTLA-4 therapy, and 30% to 50% of the dose-escalation patients had previously received checkpoint inhibitors. Partial responses occurred in three dose-escalation patients: two with cutaneous melanoma and one with hepatocellular carcinoma. Of the approximately 50 dose-escalation patients, hepatocellular carcinoma was present in 19, melanoma in roughly 15, renal cell carcinoma in 9 and head and neck cancer in 9. Intravenous ivuxolimab was administered to patients every 2 weeks at six dose levels: 0.01, 0.1, 0.3, 1.5, 3 and 10 mg/kg.

The trial excluded patients who had a history of autoimmune disease or who were on systemic immunosuppression. Peripheral blood for TCR sequencing was collected from all dose cohorts at baseline, on cycle 4 day 1, and on cycle 7 day 1. Samples came from an open-label, multicenter, first-in-human phase I dose-escalation trial of ivuxolimab. Adults with locally advanced or metastatic melanoma, renal cell carcinoma, hepatocellular carcinoma or head and neck squamous cell carcinoma were enrolled in the trial. Before TCR sequencing, CD4+ and CD8+ T cells were separately sorted from peripheral blood. Genomic DNA was extracted from sorted cells for sequencing of the TCRbeta CDR3 region. The immunoSEQ Assay was used for sequencing of TCRbeta CDR3 regions. Drawn from immuneACCESS, this table holds only the in-frame rearrangements with V and J called that TCRdb kept. Clones are partly lost; checked studies trace under half to an unresolved V gene and leave the rest unexplained. The sample contains 9,500 to 12,000 clones, roughly 81% of them found a single time. The ten biggest clones cover more than 25% of the sample.

Study-wide findings and limitations: Antigen specificity was not determined for the clonally expanded peripheral T cells. After ivuxolimab, CD8+ T cells had more expanded clones than CD4+ T cells on average. At doses of 0.1 to 3.0 mg/kg, clonal expansion of both CD4+ and CD8+ blood T cells was observed from baseline to week 6. Low levels of normalized T-cell clonal expansion were also seen in some nonresponding patients. In the 0.1-3.0 mg/kg groups, partial responders had among the lowest normalized peripheral clonal expansion, particularly in CD8+ T cells.

CDR1 and CDR2 (MDHEN, SYDVKM) derive from the germline V gene. Germline trimming: 2 bases from V, 1 base from J; junction bases outside gene matches: 24. The CDR3 runs 22 residues from the cysteine to the phenylalanine. Only the CDR3 DNA is retained, 66 bases long and in frame from the first base. A remark on this clone: Its binding antigen is unknown. No per-base quality is available; no much larger clone lies one base away.

The chain was built from TRBV28 and TRBJ2-3; 7 central nucleotides agree with TRBD2. The sample here was CD4+ or CD8+ T cells sorted from blood, taken in a trial of the OX40 agonist ivuxolimab. This receptor was identified in an adult with an advanced solid tumor such as melanoma, head and neck, liver or kidney cancer. The bases read TGTGCCAGCAGTTTAAGCCTAAGGCTAGCGGCCGACCCATCAGAGGGCACAGATACGCAGTATTTT. Its protein product is CASSLSLRLAADPSEGTDTQYF. This CDR3, with the reference TRBV28 and TRBJ2-3 proteins standing in past its ends, gives the full variable domain DVKVTQSSRYLVKRTGEKVFLECVQDMDHENMFWYRQDPGLGLRLIYFSYDVKMKEKGDIPEGYSVSREKKERFSLILESASTNQTSMYLCASSLSLRLAADPSEGTDTQYFGPGTRLTVL.